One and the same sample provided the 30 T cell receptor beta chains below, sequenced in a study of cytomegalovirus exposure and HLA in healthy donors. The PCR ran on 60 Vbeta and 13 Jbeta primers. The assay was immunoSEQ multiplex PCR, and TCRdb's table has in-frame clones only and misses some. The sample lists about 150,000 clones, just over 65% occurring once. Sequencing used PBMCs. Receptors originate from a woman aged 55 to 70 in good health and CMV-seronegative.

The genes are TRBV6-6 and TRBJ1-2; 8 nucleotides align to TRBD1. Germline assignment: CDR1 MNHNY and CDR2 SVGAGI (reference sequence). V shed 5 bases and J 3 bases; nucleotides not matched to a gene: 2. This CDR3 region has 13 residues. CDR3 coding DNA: TGTGCCAGCAGTGCGACAGGGGACTATGGCTACACCTTC. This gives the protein CASSATGDYGYTF.

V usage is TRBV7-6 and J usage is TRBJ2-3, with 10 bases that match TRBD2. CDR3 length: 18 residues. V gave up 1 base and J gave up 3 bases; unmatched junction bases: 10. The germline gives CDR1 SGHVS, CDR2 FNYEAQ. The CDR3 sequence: CASSLGPASGGATDTQYF. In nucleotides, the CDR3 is TGTGCCAGCAGCTTAGGCCCAGCCAGCGGGGGGGCGACAGATACGCAGTATTTT. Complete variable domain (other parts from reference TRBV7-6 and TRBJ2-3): GAGVSQSPRYKVTKRGQDVALRCDPISGHVSLYWYRQALGQGPEFLTYFNYEAQQDKSGLPNDRFSAERPEGSISTLTIQRTEQRDSAMYRCASSLGPASGGATDTQYFGPGTRLTVL.

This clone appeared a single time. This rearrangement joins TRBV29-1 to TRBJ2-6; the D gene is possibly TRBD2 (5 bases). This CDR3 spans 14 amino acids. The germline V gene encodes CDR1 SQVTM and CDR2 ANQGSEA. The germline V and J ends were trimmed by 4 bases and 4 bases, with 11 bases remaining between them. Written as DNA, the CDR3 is TGCAGCGTTGGACACCCGGGAGGGGCCAACGTCCTGACTTTC. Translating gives CSVGHPGGANVLTF.

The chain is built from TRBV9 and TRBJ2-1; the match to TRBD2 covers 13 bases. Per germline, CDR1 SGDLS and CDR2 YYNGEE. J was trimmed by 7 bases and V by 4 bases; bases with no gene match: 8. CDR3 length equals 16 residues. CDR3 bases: TGTGCCAGCAGCCCCTCGTGGGGACTAGCGGGAAATGAGCAGTTCTTC. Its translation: CASSPSWGLAGNEQFF.

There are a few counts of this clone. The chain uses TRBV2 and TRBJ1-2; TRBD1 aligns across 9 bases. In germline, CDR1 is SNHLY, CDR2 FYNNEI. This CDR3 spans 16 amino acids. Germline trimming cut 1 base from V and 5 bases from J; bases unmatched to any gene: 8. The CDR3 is CASSEVPGQGLYGYTF. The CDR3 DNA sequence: TGTGCCAGCAGTGAAGTGCCGGGACAGGGCCTTTATGGCTACACCTTC.

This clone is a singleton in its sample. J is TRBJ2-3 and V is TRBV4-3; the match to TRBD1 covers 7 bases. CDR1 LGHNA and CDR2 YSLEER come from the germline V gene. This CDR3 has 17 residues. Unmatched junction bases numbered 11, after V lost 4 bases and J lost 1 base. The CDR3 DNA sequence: TGCGCCAGCAGCCGGAATGCAGGTACAGGGGGCACAGATACGCAGTATTTT. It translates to CASSRNAGTGGTDTQYF.

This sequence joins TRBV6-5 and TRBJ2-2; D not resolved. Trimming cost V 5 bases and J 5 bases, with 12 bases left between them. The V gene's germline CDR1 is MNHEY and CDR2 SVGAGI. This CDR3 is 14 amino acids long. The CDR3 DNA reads TGTGCCAGCAGTCCACAGTTTATTACCGGGGAGCTGTTTTTT. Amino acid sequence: CASSPQFITGELFF.

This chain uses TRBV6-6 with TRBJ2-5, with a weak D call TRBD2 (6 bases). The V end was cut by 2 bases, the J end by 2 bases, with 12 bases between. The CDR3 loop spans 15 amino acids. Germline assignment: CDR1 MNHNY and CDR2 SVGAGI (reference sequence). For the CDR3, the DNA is TGTGCCAGCAGTTACGCGGGGCGGAGGCAAGAGACCCAGTACTTC. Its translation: CASSYAGRRQETQYF.

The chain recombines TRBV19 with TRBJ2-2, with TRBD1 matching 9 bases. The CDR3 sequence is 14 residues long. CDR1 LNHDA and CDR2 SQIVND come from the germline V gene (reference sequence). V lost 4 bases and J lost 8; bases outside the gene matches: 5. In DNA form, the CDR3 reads TGTGCCAGTAGTACGGGACAGGGAAGGGGGGAGCTGTTTTTT. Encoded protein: CASSTGQGRGELFF. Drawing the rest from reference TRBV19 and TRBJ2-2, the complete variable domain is DGGITQSPKYLFRKEGQNVTLSCEQNLNHDAMYWYRQDPGQGLRLIYYSQIVNDFQKGDIAEGYSVSREKKESFPLTVTSAQKNPTAFYLCASSTGQGRGELFFGEGSRLTVL.

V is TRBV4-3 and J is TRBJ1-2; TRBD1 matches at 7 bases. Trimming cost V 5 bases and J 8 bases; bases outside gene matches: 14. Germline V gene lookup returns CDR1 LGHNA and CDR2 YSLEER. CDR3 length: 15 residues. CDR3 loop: CASSKDRSMFRGYTF. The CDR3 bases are TGCGCCAGCAGCAAGGACAGGTCAATGTTTAGGGGCTACACCTTC.

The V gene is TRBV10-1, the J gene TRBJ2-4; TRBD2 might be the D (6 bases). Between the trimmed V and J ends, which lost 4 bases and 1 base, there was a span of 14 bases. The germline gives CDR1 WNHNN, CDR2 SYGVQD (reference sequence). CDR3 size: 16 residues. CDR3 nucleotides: TGCGCCAGCAGTGTCCGCGGGAAGCCGGCCAAAAACATTCAGTACTTC. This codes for CASSVRGKPAKNIQYF.

For the CDR3, the DNA is TGTGCCAGCAGTGCGCAGGGTACCGGGGAGCTGTTTTTT. It codes for CASSAQGTGELFF. The V and J genes are TRBV2 and TRBJ2-2; possibly TRBD1 for D (5 bases). Trimming shortened V by 4 bases and J by 5 bases, and 8 bases separated the two germline ends. The CDR3 runs 13 residues. Germline loops: CDR1 SNHLY, CDR2 FYNNEI.

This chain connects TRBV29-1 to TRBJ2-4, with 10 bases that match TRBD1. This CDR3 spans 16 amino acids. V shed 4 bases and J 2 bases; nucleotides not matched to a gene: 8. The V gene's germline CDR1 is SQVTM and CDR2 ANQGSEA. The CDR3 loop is CSVAGGTGEPKNIQYF. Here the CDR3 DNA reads TGCAGCGTTGCGGGCGGGACAGGGGAACCCAAAAACATTCAGTACTTC.

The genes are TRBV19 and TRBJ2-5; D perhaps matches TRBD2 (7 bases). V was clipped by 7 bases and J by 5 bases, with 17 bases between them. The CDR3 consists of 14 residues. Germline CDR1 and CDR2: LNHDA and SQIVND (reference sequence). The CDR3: CASTQRGGAETQYF. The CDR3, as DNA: TGTGCCAGTACCCAAAGGGGGGGGGCTGAGACCCAGTACTTC.

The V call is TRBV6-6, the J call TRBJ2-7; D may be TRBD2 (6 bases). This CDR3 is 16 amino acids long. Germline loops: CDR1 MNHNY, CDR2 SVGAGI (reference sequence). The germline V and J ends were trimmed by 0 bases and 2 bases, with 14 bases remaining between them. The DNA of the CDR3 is TGTGCCAGCAGTTACTCGAGTCAGTCGGGGGCCTACGAGCAGTACTTC. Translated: CASSYSSQSGAYEQYF.

The CDR3 DNA reads TGTGCCAGCTGTCGTCTAGCGGGGGGTCAAGAGACCCAGTACTTC. Residues: CASCRLAGGQETQYF. This chain connects TRBV11-2 to TRBJ2-5; TRBD2 matches at 11 bases. Trimming at V came to 8 bases and at J to 2 bases, leaving 7 bases not matched to a gene. The CDR3 has 15 amino acids. The germline V gene encodes CDR1 SGHAT and CDR2 FQNNGV.

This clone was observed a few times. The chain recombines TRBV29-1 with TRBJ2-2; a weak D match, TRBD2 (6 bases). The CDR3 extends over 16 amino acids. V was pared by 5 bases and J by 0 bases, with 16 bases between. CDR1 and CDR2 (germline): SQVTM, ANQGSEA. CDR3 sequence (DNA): TGCAGCGTTCGCAGGATGGCGGGATCGAACACCGGGGAGCTGTTTTTT. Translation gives CSVRRMAGSNTGELFF.

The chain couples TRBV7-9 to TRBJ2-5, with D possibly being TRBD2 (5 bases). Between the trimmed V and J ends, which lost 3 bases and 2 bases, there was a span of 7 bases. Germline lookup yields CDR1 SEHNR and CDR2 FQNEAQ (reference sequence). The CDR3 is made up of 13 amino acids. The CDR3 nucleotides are TGTGCCAGCAGCTTCGGACTGCAAGAGACCCAGTACTTC. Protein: CASSFGLQETQYF.

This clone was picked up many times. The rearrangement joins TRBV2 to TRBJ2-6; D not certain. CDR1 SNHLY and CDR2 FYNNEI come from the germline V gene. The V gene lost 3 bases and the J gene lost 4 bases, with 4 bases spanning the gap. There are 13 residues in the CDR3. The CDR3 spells CASSDRGANVLTF. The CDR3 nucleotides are TGTGCCAGCAGTGATCGGGGGGCCAACGTCCTGACTTTC. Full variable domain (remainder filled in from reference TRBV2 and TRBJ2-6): EPEVTQTPSHQVTQMGQEVILRCVPISNHLYFYWYRQILGQKVEFLVSFYNNEISEKSEIFDDQFSVERPDGSNFTLKIRSTKLEDSAMYFCASSDRGANVLTFGAGSRLTVL.

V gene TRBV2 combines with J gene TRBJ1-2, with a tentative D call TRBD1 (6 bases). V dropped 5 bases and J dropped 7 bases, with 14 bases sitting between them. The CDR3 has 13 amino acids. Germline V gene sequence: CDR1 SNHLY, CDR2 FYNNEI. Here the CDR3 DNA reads TGTGCCAGCAGTAGTTCAGGGGCAGTTGGCTACACCTTC. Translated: CASSSSGAVGYTF.

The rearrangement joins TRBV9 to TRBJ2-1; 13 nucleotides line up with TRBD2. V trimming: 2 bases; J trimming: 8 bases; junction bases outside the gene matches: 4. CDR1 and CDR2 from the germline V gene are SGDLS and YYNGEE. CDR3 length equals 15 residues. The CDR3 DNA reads TGTGCCAGCAGCGTTACTAGCGGGAGGGCCTATGAGCAGTTCTTC. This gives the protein CASSVTSGRAYEQFF.

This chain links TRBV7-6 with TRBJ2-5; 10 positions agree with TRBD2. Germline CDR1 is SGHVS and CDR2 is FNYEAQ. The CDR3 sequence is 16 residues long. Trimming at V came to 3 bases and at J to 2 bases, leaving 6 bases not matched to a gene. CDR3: CASSFGSGRNQETQYF. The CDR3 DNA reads TGTGCCAGCAGCTTTGGTAGCGGGAGGAATCAAGAGACCCAGTACTTC. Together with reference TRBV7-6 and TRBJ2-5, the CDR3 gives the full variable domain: GAGVSQSPRYKVTKRGQDVALRCDPISGHVSLYWYRQALGQGPEFLTYFNYEAQQDKSGLPNDRFSAERPEGSISTLTIQRTEQRDSAMYRCASSFGSGRNQETQYFGPGTRLLVL.

The CDR3 DNA follows: TGTGCCACCAGCAGCCTAGACCTTTTAGCGGGGGGCCAGAATGAGCAGTTCTTC. This encodes CATSSLDLLAGGQNEQFF. The chain links TRBV15 to TRBJ2-1; 10 positions match TRBD2. This CDR3 has 18 amino acids. Germline CDR1 LNHNV, CDR2 YYDKDF (reference sequence). The ends lost 3 bases at V and 7 bases at J; junction bases unmatched: 15.

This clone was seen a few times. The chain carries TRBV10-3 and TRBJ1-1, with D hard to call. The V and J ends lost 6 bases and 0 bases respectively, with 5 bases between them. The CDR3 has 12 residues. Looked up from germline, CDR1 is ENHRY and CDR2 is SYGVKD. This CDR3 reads CAIRPVNTEAFF. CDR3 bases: TGTGCCATCAGGCCGGTGAACACTGAAGCTTTCTTT.

CDR3 sequence: CASSSVTSGSYEQYF. The CDR3 DNA reads as TGTGCCAGCAGTTCGGTCACTAGCGGGAGCTACGAGCAGTACTTC. The rearrangement uses TRBV6-5 and TRBJ2-7; 11 bases are shared with TRBD2. Trimming removed 4 bases from V and 3 bases from J; junction bases left unmatched: 5. The germline gives CDR1 MNHEY, CDR2 SVGAGI. This CDR3 spans 15 amino acids.

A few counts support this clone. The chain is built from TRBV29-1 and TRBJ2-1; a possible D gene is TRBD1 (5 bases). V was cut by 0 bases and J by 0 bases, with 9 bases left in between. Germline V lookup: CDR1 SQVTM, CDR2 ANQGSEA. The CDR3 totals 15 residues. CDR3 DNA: TGCAGCGTTGAAGAGGGGCGGAGCTCCTACAATGAGCAGTTCTTC. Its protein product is CSVEEGRSSYNEQFF.

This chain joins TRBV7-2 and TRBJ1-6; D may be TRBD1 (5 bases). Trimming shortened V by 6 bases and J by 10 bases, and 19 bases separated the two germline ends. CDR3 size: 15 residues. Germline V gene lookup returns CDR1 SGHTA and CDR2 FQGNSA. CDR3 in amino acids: CASSLAGGRRSPLHF. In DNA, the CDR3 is TGTGCCAGCAGTCTGGCGGGGGGAAGAAGATCACCCCTCCACTTT.

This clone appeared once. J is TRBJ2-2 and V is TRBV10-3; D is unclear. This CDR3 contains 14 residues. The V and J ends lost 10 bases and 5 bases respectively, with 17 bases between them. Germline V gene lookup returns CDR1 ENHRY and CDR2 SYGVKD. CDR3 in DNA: TGTGCCACGCGTTTCGGGTCAGTTACCGGGGAGCTGTTTTTT. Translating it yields CATRFGSVTGELFF.

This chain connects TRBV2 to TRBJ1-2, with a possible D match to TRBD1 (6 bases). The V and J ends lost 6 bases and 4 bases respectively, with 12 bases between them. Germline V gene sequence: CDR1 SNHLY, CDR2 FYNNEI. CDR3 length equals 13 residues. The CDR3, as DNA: TGTGCCAGCAGGGACAGTCGAACCTATGGCTACACCTTC. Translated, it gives CASRDSRTYGYTF.

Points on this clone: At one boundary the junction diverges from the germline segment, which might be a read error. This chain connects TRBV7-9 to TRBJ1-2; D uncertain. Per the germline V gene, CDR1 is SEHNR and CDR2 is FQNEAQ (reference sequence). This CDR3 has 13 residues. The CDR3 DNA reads TGTTCCAGCAGCTCGGGGTTTAACTATGGCTACACCTTC. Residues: CSSSSGFNYGYTF.